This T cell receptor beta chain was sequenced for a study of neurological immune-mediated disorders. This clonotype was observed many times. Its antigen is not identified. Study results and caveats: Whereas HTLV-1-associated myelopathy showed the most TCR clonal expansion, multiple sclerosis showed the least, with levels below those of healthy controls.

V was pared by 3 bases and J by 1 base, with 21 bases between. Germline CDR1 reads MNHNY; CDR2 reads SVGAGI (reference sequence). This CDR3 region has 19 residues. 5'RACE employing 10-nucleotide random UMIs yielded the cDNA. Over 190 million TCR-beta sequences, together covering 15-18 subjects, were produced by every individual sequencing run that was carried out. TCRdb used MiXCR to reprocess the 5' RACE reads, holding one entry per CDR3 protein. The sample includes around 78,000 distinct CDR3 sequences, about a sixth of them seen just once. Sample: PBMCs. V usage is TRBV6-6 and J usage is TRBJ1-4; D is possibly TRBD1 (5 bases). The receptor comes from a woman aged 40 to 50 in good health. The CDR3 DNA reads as TGTGCCAGCAGTTATTCAGTAGTTTGGGGCCCGCGAACTAATGAAAAACTGTTTTTT. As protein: CASSYSVVWGPRTNEKLFF.